This T cell receptor (beta chain) was found in a study of T cell clones after liver transplantation. Study in general: Post-transplant blood was tracked for graft-donor-reactive T cell clones identified in a pre-transplant mixed lymphocyte reaction. Subjects received no induction therapy and standard immunosuppression until randomization at 12-24 months post-transplant. Patients counted as tolerant after at least one year off all immunosuppression, enzymes not exceeding twice normal. Study-wide results and caveats: Post-transplant, graft-donor-reactive CD4 TCRbeta sequences in blood dropped significantly in 5 of 8 subjects.

A remark on this clone: Its antigen is still unknown.

The CDR3 totals 15 residues. The germline V gene has CDR1 MNHEY and CDR2 SMNVEV (reference sequence). V shed 4 bases and J 2 bases; nucleotides not matched to a gene: 7. Method: immunoSEQ multiplex PCR; TCRdb's copy keeps in-frame clones and lacks some. The sample has under 85,000 clones; under 90% are singletons. This receptor was obtained from a human patient who received a liver transplant. Part of the T cell pool may stem from the graft donor. The sample in question was CD4+ T cells from blood, obtained 12 months after liver transplant. V gene TRBV27 combines with J gene TRBJ2-7; 8 positions match TRBD2. Written as DNA, the CDR3 is TGTGCCAGCAGTTCCGAACCGGGACTAGCCTACGAGCAGTACTTC. Its translation: CASSSEPGLAYEQYF.